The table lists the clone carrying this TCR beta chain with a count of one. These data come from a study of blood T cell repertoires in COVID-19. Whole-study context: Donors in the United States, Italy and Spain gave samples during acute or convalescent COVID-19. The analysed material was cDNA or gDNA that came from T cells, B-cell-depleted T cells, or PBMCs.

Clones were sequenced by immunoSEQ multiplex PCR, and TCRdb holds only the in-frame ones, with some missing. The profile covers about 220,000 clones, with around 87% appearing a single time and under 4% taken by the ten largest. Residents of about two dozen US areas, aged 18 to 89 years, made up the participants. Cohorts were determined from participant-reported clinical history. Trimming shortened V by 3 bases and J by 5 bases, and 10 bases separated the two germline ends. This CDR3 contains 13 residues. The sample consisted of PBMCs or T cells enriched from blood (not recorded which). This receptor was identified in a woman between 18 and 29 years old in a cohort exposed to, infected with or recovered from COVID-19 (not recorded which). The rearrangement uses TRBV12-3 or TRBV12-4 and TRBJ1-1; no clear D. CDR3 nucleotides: TGTGCCAGCAGTTTTCGCAGCAGGACTGAAGCTTTCTTT. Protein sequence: CASSFRSRTEAFF.